The 8 T cell receptor beta chains listed next were all sequenced from one sample in a study of graft-versus-host responses after intestinal transplantation. Measured with immunoSEQ multiplex PCR; TCRdb has only the in-frame clones, and not every one. Found here are about 4,600 clones, over 25% of them singletons; the top ten hold less than 5.5%. The sequenced sample was alloreactive CD4+ T cells from a mixed lymphocyte reaction culture, obtained before intestinal transplant. This sample's subset: CFSE-low proliferating T cells sorted from roughly six-day pre-transplant mixed lymphocyte reaction (GvH or HvG direction). Every receptor here comes from a human patient who received an intestinal transplant.

In its sample, this clone is medium-sized (0.01 to 0.1%). The V call is TRBV5-6, the J call TRBJ1-1, with 9 bases identical to TRBD1. CDR1 SGHDT and CDR2 YYEEEE come from the germline V gene. The CDR3 is made up of 15 amino acids. J lost 5 bases, V lost 1 base, and 6 bases had no gene match. The CDR3 here is CASSLYGTGRTEAFF. The CDR3 DNA is TGTGCCAGCAGCTTGTACGGGACAGGGAGGACTGAAGCTTTCTTT.

The sample holds a few counts of this clone. The chain uses TRBV4-1 and TRBJ2-5, with 12 positions matching TRBD1. In germline, CDR1 is MGHRA, CDR2 YSYEKL. The CDR3 loop spans 15 amino acids. The ends lost 10 bases at V and 1 base at J; junction bases unmatched: 7. CDR3 sequence: CATRGQGAFQETQYF. The CDR3 DNA sequence: TGCGCCACCAGGGGACAGGGGGCTTTCCAAGAGACCCAGTACTTC.

The J gene is TRBJ2-5, the V gene TRBV7-8; 8 bases align to TRBD2. This CDR3 contains 15 residues. V trimming: 1 base; J trimming: 4 bases; junction bases outside the gene matches: 5. Per germline, CDR1 SGHVS and CDR2 FQNEAQ. CDR3 sequence (DNA): TGTGCCAGCAGCTTAGGATTCCTAGCGGGAGAGACCCAGTACTTC. Its protein is CASSLGFLAGETQYF. The whole variable domain, remainder taken from reference TRBV7-8 and TRBJ2-5, is GAGVSQSPRYKVAKRGQDVALRCDPISGHVSLFWYQQALGQGPEFLTYFQNEAQLDKSGLPSDRFFAERPEGSVSTLKIQRTQQEDSAVYLCASSLGFLAGETQYFGPGTRLLVL.

This clone was picked up one time. The chain has TRBV10-3 and TRBJ1-2; no clear D gene. The CDR3 totals 13 residues. Germline V lookup: CDR1 ENHRY, CDR2 SYGVKD. V lost 2 bases to trimming and J lost 4 bases, with 8 bases between them. The CDR3 sequence is CAISENGPYGYTF. CDR3 DNA sequence: TGTGCCATCAGTGAGAACGGACCCTATGGCTACACCTTC.

The chain uses TRBV6-8 and TRBJ1-2, with D hard to call. V lost 4 bases and J 0 bases, leaving 6 bases between the germline ends. This CDR3 comprises 13 residues. Germline V CDR1 and CDR2: MNHGY, SAAAGT. The CDR3 nucleotides are TGTGCCAGCAGTTTCATCGCTAACTATGGCTACACCTTC. As protein: CASSFIANYGYTF.

The CDR3 protein is CASSFPRNTEAFF. CDR3 bases: TGTGCCAGCAGTTTCCCGAGGAACACTGAAGCTTTCTTT. V gene TRBV28 combines with J gene TRBJ1-1; D call uncertain. The V end lost 3 bases, the J end lost 1 base, and 6 bases lay between the germline ends. The CDR3 is 13 residues long. Germline CDR1 MDHEN, CDR2 SYDVKM.

By sample share, this clone is medium-sized. The chain combines TRBV9 with TRBJ1-2; TRBD1 matches at 7 bases. The CDR3 consists of 16 residues. The trim removed 0 bases at V and 4 bases at J, leaving 9 bases unmatched. Germline CDR1 reads SGDLS; CDR2 reads YYNGEE. The CDR3 DNA follows: TGTGCCAGCAGCGTAGGGACAGGCCAGATGGGCTATGGCTACACCTTC. This encodes CASSVGTGQMGYGYTF.

The chain joins TRBV19 to TRBJ2-1, with 13 bases identical to TRBD2. In germline, CDR1 is LNHDA, CDR2 SQIVND (reference sequence). This CDR3 is 17 amino acids long. V trimming: 3 bases; J trimming: 9 bases; junction bases outside the gene matches: 11. CDR3 residues: CASSIPQLAGGGSEQFF. The CDR3, as DNA: TGTGCCAGTAGTATCCCCCAACTAGCGGGGGGGGGAAGTGAGCAGTTCTTC.